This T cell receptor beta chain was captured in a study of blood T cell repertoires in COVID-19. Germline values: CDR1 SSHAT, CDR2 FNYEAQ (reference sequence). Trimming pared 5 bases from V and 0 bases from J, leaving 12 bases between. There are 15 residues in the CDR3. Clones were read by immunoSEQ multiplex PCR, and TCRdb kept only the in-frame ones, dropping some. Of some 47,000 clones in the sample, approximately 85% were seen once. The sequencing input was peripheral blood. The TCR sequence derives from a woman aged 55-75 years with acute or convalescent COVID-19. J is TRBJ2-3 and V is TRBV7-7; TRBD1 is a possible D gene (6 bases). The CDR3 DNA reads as TGTGCCAGCAGCCAGGGGCGGACTAGCACAGATACGCAGTATTTT. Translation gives CASSQGRTSTDTQYF.